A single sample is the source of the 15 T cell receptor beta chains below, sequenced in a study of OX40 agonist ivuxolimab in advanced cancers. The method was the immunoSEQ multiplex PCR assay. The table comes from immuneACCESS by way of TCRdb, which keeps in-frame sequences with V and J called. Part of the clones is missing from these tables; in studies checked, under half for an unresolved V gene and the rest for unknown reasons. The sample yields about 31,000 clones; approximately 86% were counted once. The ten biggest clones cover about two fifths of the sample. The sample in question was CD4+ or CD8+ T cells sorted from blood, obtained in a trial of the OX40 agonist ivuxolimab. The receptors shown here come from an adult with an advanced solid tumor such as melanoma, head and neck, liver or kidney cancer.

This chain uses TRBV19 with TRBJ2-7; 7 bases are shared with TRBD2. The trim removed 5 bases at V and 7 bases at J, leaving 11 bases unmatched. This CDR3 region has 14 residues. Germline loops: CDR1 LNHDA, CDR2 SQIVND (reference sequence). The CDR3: CASSEGLGPQEQYF. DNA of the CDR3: TGTGCCAGTAGTGAAGGACTAGGACCGCAGGAGCAGTACTTC. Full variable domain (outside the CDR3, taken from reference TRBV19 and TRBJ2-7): DGGITQSPKYLFRKEGQNVTLSCEQNLNHDAMYWYRQDPGQGLRLIYYSQIVNDFQKGDIAEGYSVSREKKESFPLTVTSAQKNPTAFYLCASSEGLGPQEQYFGPGTRLTVT.

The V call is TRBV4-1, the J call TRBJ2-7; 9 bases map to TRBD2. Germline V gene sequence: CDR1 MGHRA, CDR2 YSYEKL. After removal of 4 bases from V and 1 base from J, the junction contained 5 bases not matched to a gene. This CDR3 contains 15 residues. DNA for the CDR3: TGCGCCAGCAGCCCGGGTAGCGGGGGATCCTACGAGCAGTACTTC. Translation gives CASSPGSGGSYEQYF.

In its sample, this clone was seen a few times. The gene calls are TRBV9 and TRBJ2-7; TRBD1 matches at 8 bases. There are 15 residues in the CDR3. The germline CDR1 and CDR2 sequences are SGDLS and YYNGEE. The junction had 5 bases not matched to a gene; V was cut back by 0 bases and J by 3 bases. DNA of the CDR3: TGTGCCAGCAGCGTAGAAGGACAGGGCCACTACGAGCAGTACTTC. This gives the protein CASSVEGQGHYEQYF.

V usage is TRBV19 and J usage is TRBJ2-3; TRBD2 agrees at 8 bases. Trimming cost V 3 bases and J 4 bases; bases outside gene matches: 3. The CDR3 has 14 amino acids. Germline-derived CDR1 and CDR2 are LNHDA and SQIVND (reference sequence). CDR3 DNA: TGTGCCAGTAGTATTTTGCGGGAGGCAGATACGCAGTATTTT. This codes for CASSILREADTQYF.

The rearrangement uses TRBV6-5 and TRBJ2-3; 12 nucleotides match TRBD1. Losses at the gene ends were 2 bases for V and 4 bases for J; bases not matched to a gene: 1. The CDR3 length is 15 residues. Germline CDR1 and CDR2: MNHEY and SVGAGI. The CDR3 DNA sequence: TGTGCCAGCAGTTACGGGACAGGGGGCGCAGATACGCAGTATTTT. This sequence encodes CASSYGTGGADTQYF.

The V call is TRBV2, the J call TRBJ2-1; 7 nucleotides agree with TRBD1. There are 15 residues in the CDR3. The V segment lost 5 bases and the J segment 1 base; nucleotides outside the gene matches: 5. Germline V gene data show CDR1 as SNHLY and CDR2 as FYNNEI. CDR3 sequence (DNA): TGTGCCAGCAGTAAGGACAGGTCTTCCTACAATGAGCAGTTCTTC. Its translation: CASSKDRSSYNEQFF.

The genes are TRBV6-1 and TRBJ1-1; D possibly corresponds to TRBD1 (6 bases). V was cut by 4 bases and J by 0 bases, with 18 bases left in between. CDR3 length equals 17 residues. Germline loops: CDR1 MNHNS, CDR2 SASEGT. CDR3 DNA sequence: TGTGCCAGCAGTGCGACTTACAGGGTAACACTGAACACTGAAGCTTTCTTT. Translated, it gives CASSATYRVTLNTEAFF.

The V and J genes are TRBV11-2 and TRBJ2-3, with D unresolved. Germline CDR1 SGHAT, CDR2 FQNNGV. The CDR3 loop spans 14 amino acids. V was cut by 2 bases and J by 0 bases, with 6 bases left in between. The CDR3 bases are TGTGCCAGCAGCTTATATCCTAGCACAGATACGCAGTATTTT. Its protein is CASSLYPSTDTQYF.

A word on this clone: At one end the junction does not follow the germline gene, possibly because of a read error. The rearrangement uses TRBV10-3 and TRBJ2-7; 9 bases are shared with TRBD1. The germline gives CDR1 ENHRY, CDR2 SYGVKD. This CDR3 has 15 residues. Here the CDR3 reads CASSYRTGEVDEQYF. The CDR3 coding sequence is TGTGCCAGCAGTTACAGGACAGGGGAGGTTGACGAGCAGTACTTC.

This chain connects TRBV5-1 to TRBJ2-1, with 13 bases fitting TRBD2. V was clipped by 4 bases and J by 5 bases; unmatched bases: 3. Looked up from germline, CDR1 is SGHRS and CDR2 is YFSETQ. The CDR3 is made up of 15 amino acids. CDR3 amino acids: CASSQGLAGDNEQFF. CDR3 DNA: TGCGCCAGCAGCCAAGGACTAGCGGGGGACAATGAGCAGTTCTTC.

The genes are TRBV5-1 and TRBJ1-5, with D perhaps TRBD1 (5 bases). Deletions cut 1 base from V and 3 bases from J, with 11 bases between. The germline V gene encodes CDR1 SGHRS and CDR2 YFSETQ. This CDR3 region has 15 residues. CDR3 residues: CASSLSGSLNQPQHF. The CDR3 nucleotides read TGCGCCAGCAGCTTGTCAGGGTCCCTCAATCAGCCCCAGCATTTT. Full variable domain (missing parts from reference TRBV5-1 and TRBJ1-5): KAGVTQTPRYLIKTRGQQVTLSCSPISGHRSVSWYQQTPGQGLQFLFEYFSETQRNKGNFPGRFSGRQFSNSRSEMNVSTLELGDSALYLCASSLSGSLNQPQHFGDGTRLSIL.

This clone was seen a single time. The CDR3 reads CASSSQVRYEQYF. The CDR3 DNA sequence: TGTGCCAGCAGCTCCCAGGTCCGCTACGAGCAGTACTTC. V gene TRBV7-9 combines with J gene TRBJ2-5; the D is unclear. Judging by the DNA end, TRBJ2-7 fits better; the J call may be wrong. The CDR3 length is 13 residues. Germline lookup yields CDR1 SEHNR and CDR2 FQNEAQ (reference sequence).

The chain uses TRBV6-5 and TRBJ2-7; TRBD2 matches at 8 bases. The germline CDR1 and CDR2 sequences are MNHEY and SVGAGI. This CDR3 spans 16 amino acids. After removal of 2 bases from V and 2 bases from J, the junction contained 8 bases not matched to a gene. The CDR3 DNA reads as TGTGCCAGCAGTTACCCCAACGGGCGGGGGGCCTACGAGCAGTACTTC. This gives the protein CASSYPNGRGAYEQYF.

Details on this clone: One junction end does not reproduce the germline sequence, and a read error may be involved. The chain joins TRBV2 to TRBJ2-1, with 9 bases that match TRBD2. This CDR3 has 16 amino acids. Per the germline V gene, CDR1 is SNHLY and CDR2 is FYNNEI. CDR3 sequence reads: CASSELYGGRDNGQFF. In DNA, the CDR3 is TGTGCCAGCAGTGAATTGTATGGCGGGAGGGACAATGGGCAGTTCTTC.

The CDR3: CAWKWGKGYEQYF. As DNA, the CDR3 is TGTGCCTGGAAATGGGGGAAGGGCTACGAGCAGTACTTC. This chain uses TRBV30 with TRBJ2-7; D may correspond to TRBD1 or TRBD2 (5 bases each). This CDR3 is 13 amino acids long. CDR1 is GTSNPN, CDR2 SVGIG, per germline (reference sequence). V gave up 4 bases and J gave up 3 bases, with 13 bases separating them.